Sequencing of this TCR beta chain was carried out in a study of control samples from healthy donors and cancer patients. Here immunoSEQ multiplex PCR was the method, and the copy in TCRdb shows in-frame clones only, minus some. The sample shows approximately 89,000 clones, 85% of them seen only once. The CDR3 covers 16 residues. The germline gives CDR1 KGHSH, CDR2 LQKENI. Trimming left V 0 bases short and J 5 bases short, with 16 bases between. The TCR sequence derives from a woman aged 40 to 49 in good health. Sequenced input: blood. This sequence joins TRBV18 and TRBJ1-2; TRBD1 is a possible D gene (6 bases). Here the CDR3 reads CASSPPGGDRPYGYTF. The CDR3 DNA follows: TGTGCCAGCTCACCACCCGGGGGCGACAGGCCGTATGGCTACACCTTC.